These T cell receptor beta chains were read from a single sample in a study of response to subunit inactivated influenza vaccine. In TCRdb, the RT-PCR reads were re-called with MiXCR into one record per CDR3 protein. This repertoire shows 700,000 to 800,000 distinct CDR3 sequences, 15% to 20% found once; its top ten account for roughly 11%. The starting material was PBMCs from blood, obtained 5 days after vaccination. These receptors all come from a man between 50 and 59 years old who received an inactivated influenza vaccine. The CDR3 runs from the conserved cysteine through the conserved F or W. The order of the fields is CDR3 DNA, CDR3 protein, V gene, clone size, CDR3 length, J gene, D gene. The D gene is left open where the match is weak. Rows may omit the clone size; those that give it use once, few, many or a size class.

TGCGCCAGCAGCTTGGACCCCGGAGAAGATGACCAAGAGACCCAGTACTTC	CASSLDPGEDDQETQYF	TRBV5-1	.	17	TRBJ2-5	.
TGCAGCGTCGACGACAGGGGCCAGTTCTTC	CSVDDRGQFF	TRBV29-1	many	10	TRBJ2-1	TRBD1
TGTGCCAGCTCACCCCAACCGTCAGGTGGCAGGGCCGAGCAGTACTTC	CASSPQPSGGRAEQYF	TRBV18	.	16	TRBJ2-7	.
TGCGCCAGCAGCCCAATTACCGGGACCGTTAATGAAAAACTGTTTTTT	CASSPITGTVNEKLFF	TRBV4-1	few	16	TRBJ1-4	.
TGTGCCAGCAGCCCACCGCGGCTAGCGGGGACCGGGGAGCTGTTTTTT	CASSPPRLAGTGELFF	TRBV7-8	many	16	TRBJ2-2	TRBD2
TGTGCCAGCAGCCACGCCGGGACTGGATCTTACGAGCAGTACTTC	CASSHAGTGSYEQYF	TRBV6-1	.	15	TRBJ2-7	.
TGCAGCGTTGGGGGACTAGCGGGAGGGGATACGCAGTATTTT	CSVGGLAGGDTQYF	TRBV29-1	few	14	TRBJ2-3	TRBD2
TGTGCCAGCAGCATAGACAGGGGAACTAATGAAAAACTGTTTTTT	CASSIDRGTNEKLFF	TRBV7-2	.	15	TRBJ1-4	TRBD1
TGTGCCAGCAGTGAAGGGGGCGCTGGGTACAATGAGCAGTTCTTC	CASSEGGAGYNEQFF	TRBV2	.	15	TRBJ2-1	.
TGTGCCAGCGGGCCACAGGGGTCGGAGACCCAGTACTTC	CASGPQGSETQYF	TRBV4-2	.	13	TRBJ2-5	TRBD1
TGTGCCATCAGCTATTCGGGAGTATCCTACGAGCAGTACTTC	CAISYSGVSYEQYF	TRBV10-3	.	14	TRBJ2-7	.
TGTGCCAGCTCACCGAGTATAGGGGGATTGGGCACAGATACGCAGTATTTT	CASSPSIGGLGTDTQYF	TRBV18	once	17	TRBJ2-3	.
TGTGCCAGCAGTTACTCGAGACAGGAACCCGGAAACACCATATATTTT	CASSYSRQEPGNTIYF	TRBV6-5	.	16	TRBJ1-3	.
TGTGCCAGCAGTTACGGGGGACCCCCTGGAGACATTCAGTACTTC	CASSYGGPPGDIQYF	TRBV6-2/TRBV6-3	.	15	TRBJ2-4	.
TGTGCCAGCAGTTTAGTCGGGGGTATGGGCTCCTACGAGCAGTACTTC	CASSLVGGMGSYEQYF	TRBV28	once	16	TRBJ2-7	.
TGTGCCACCAGTGATGCGGCGGGAGGTCTGGGTGAGCAGTTCTTC	CATSDAAGGLGEQFF	TRBV24-1	many	15	TRBJ2-1	TRBD2
TGCGCCAGCAGCCAAGTGGGAGTACTGTCCGGGGAGCTGTTTTTT	CASSQVGVLSGELFF	TRBV4-1	.	15	TRBJ2-2	.
TGCAGCGTTGAGCCGGGGGGGCTGGATACGCAGTATTTT	CSVEPGGLDTQYF	TRBV29-1	.	13	TRBJ2-3	TRBD2
TGCGCCAGCAGCCAAGATCGGGACAGGGGGACCCGTGCCTATGGCTACACCTTC	CASSQDRDRGTRAYGYTF	TRBV4-1	.	18	TRBJ1-2	TRBD1
TGTGCCAGCAGTTTACGGCGTTACGAGCAGTACTTC	CASSLRRYEQYF	TRBV12-3/TRBV12-4	many	12	TRBJ2-7	.
TGCAGTGCGCGGGGACTAGCGGGATTCTATGAGCAGTTCTTC	CSARGLAGFYEQFF	TRBV20-1	few	14	TRBJ2-1	TRBD2
TGTGCCAGCAGTTCCGTGGGCCCTGAAGCTTTCTTT	CASSSVGPEAFF	TRBV28	.	12	TRBJ1-1	.
TGCGCCAGCAGCCAAGGCTATAGAAGGGGTCGTCAGCCCCAGCATTTT	CASSQGYRRGRQPQHF	TRBV4-1	few	16	TRBJ1-5	.
TGCAGTGCGGAATACAGGGGGGGGGTACGTAAGTACTTC	CSAEYRGGVRKYF	TRBV20-1	.	13	TRBJ2-7	.
TGCAGTGCTAGACCCTTGAAGCCCTACAATGAGCAGTTCTTC	CSARPLKPYNEQFF	TRBV20-1	many	14	TRBJ2-1	.
TGCAGTGCTAGCAGCGGGATTCGGAACACCGGGGAGCTGTTTTTT	CSASSGIRNTGELFF	TRBV20-1	.	15	TRBJ2-2	TRBD2